This is a list of T cell receptor beta chains from one sample in a study of PD-L1 blockade in urothelial cancer. Method: immunoSEQ multiplex PCR; TCRdb's copy keeps in-frame clones and lacks some. The profile shows 85,000 to 90,000 clones, roughly nine tenths of them singletons. Source: PBMCs, taken around atezolizumab (anti-PD-L1) treatment. These receptors were taken from a man in his sixties with urothelial cancer. Each CDR3 is given without its conserved first and last residue.

>TRBJ2-2|TRBV19
ASSRQGAENTGELF
>TRBJ1-5|TRBV2
ASRSAARVYSNQPQH
>TRBJ2-1|TRBV18
ASSRAGSSSYNEQF
>TRBJ2-2|TRBV27
ASSLLGARTGELF
>TRBJ2-7|TRBV15
ATSNRGLSSYEQY
>TRBJ2-3|TRBV2
ASSDSGGYTDTQY
>TRBJ1-4|TRBV30
AWSFGRGANEKLF
>TRBJ2-7|TRBV7-9
ASSSENRLAGVTYEQY
>TRBJ2-1|TRBV7-3
ASSSPPQGGSYNEQF
>TRBJ2-3|TRBV19
ASSLSSGGAMVTDTQY
>TRBJ2-7|TRBV7-2
ASSQTGTGGLVQY
>TRBJ2-7|TRBV5-1
ASSYEPGQAYEQY
>TRBJ1-2|TRBV30
AWASGWGYT
>TRBJ1-1|TRBV19
ASTTKMGGVVTEAF
>TRBJ2-1|TRBV5-6
ASLWGREYNEQF
>TRBJ2-1|TRBV7-2
ASSLSFLTSGGDEQF
>TRBJ2-1|TRBV9
ASSAGAGLEQF
>TRBJ2-1|TRBV4-1
ASSHGPTSTDEQF
>TRBJ2-1|TRBV5-4
ASSGGQPLGSYNEQF
>TRBJ2-1|TRBV11-2
ASSLTSGGYNEQF
>TRBJ2-1|TRBV6-1
ASSTSGAYNEQF
>TRBJ1-2|TRBV7-3
ASSLAGNYGYT
>TRBJ2-1|TRBV29-1
SGGIFTYNEQF
>TRBJ2-1|TRBV27
ASSSTGGYYNEQF
>TRBJ2-7|TRBV6-1
ASPPPGSYEQY
>TRBJ2-7|TRBV4-1
ASSPASGRQVKGTYEQY
>TRBJ1-1|TRBV19
ASSIAAAPPNTEAF
>TRBJ1-1|TRBV5-4
ASSLGGGQGVAEAF
>TRBJ1-1|TRBV10-3
AISESSRGVWAF
>TRBJ2-1|TRBV5-1
ASSWGTSVYNEQF
>TRBJ2-3|TRBV6-5
ASRGRDIPTDTQY
>TRBJ1-3|TRBV4-1
ASSQGGGTSGNTIY
>TRBJ2-1|TRBV5-4
ASSFSLATNNEQF
>TRBJ2-7|TRBV6-5
ASSYSRGYEQY
>TRBJ2-7|TRBV7-2
ASSPGQGAREQY
>TRBJ1-1|TRBV7-2
ASSLGPVLVNTEAF
>TRBJ1-2|TRBV5-1
ASSPSAFYGYT
>TRBJ1-4|TRBV6-4
ARQFGQGCEKLF
>TRBJ1-1|TRBV4-3
ASSQDWGGPYTEAF